The clone carrying this T cell receptor beta chain was detected only once. Antigen: not known. Germline-derived CDR1 and CDR2 are MGHRA and YSYEKL. There are 15 residues in the CDR3. Deletions cut 4 bases from V and 6 bases from J, with 18 bases between. The PCR used 60 Vbeta and 13 Jbeta primers. The method was immunoSEQ multiplex PCR; TCRdb's version includes in-frame clones alone and lacks a portion of them. The sample records approximately 220,000 clones, 65% to 80% being singletons. The data originate from a study of cytomegalovirus exposure and HLA in healthy donors. General study findings and limits: Specific recognition of CMV antigens was confirmed in vitro for three chains (all CMV-associated). Presence/absence comparisons presumed near-even sequencing depth among donors.

Input material: PBMCs. The chain combines TRBV4-1 with TRBJ1-2; perhaps TRBD1 as D (5 bases). The receptor comes from a girl aged 2 to 10 in good health and CMV-seronegative. The CDR3 reads CASSPRQLTGNGYTF. CDR3 bases: TGCGCCAGCAGCCCCCGACAGTTAACAGGAAATGGCTACACCTTC.